What follows describes a single TCR beta chain. These data are taken from a study of long-term antiretroviral therapy in people with HIV. immunoSEQ v3.0 was run at survey level. The data were produced by immunoSEQ multiplex PCR, yet TCRdb's version contains in-frame clones alone and is incomplete. The profile shows tens of thousands of clones, 70% to 90% of them singletons. The CDR3 is 15 amino acids. Germline V gene sequence: CDR1 SGHKS, CDR2 YYEKEE (reference sequence). With 1 base removed from V and 0 bases from J, the gap between germline ends came to 7 bases. This clonotype originated in a woman younger than 45 with HIV. V is TRBV5-5 and J is TRBJ2-2, with D uncertain. The specimen was unsorted PBMCs, collected 2.7 to 2.9 years before starting antiretroviral therapy. Written as DNA, the CDR3 is TGTGCCAGCAGCTTGATATCCTCGAACACCGGGGAGCTGTTTTTT. This translates into CASSLISSNTGELFF.